This T cell receptor (beta chain) was obtained from a study of T cell responses to AZD1222 COVID-19 vaccine. This CDR3 is built from 15 residues. CDR1 and CDR2 (germline): MNHEY, SVGAGI. The V segment lost 0 bases and the J segment 6 bases; nucleotides outside the gene matches: 4. The table came from immunoSEQ multiplex PCR; TCRdb's copy has only in-frame clones and leaves some out. The sample contains 170,000 or so clones, about 93% of which appear only once. This clonotype was sampled from an adult who received the MenACWY meningococcal vaccine as a control. This sample comprised peripheral blood, obtained 28 days after the second dose of the MenACWY control vaccine. V gene TRBV6-5 combines with J gene TRBJ1-1, with 10 bases identical to TRBD1. The CDR3: CASSYSDRGTSEAFF. In DNA, the CDR3 is TGTGCCAGCAGTTACTCGGACAGGGGGACTTCTGAAGCTTTCTTT.